Below, 14 T cell receptor beta chains from the same sample are listed, as sequenced in a study of T cell clones after liver transplantation. Sequenced by immunoSEQ multiplex PCR; TCRdb stores in-frame clones only, minus some. The sample shows around 9,300 clones, about 72% of them seen only once. Material: CD8+ T cells from blood, obtained at the approximately 16-month timepoint. All receptors derive from a human patient who received a liver transplant. Certain T cells may be donor cells from the graft.

The chain uses TRBV15 and TRBJ2-5; no reliable D call. The CDR3 extends over 19 amino acids. V lost 4 bases and J lost 5, with 29 bases in between. The germline CDR1 and CDR2 sequences are LNHNV and YYDKDF (reference sequence). DNA of the CDR3: TGTGCCACCAGCAAACAACATACCCCTATTACGACTCCCCGGGAGACCCAGTACTTC. It codes for CATSKQHTPITTPRETQYF. Drawing the rest from reference TRBV15 and TRBJ2-5, the complete variable domain is DAMVIQNPRYQVTQFGKPVTLSCSQTLNHNVMYWYQQKSSQAPKLLFHYYDKDFNNEADTPDNFQSRRPNTSFCFLDIRSPGLGDTAMYLCATSKQHTPITTPRETQYFGPGTRLLVL.

The CDR3 loop is CASSLAGTVNTGELFF. DNA of the CDR3: TGTGCCAGCAGCTTAGCTGGAACAGTTAACACCGGGGAGCTGTTTTTT. This chain joins TRBV7-9 and TRBJ2-2, with unresolved D. CDR3 length: 16 amino acids. Per germline, CDR1 SEHNR and CDR2 FQNEAQ (reference sequence). Between the trimmed V and J ends, which lost 0 bases and 2 bases, there was a span of 10 bases.

The V and J genes are TRBV11-3 and TRBJ2-1, with 15 nucleotides matching TRBD2. Germline V gives CDR1 SGHNT, CDR2 YENEEA. Unmatched junction bases numbered 7, after V lost 3 bases and J lost 4 bases. There are 18 residues in the CDR3. The CDR3 protein is CASSFGTSGRLNYNEQFF. The DNA of the CDR3 is TGTGCCAGCAGCTTCGGGACTAGCGGGAGGTTAAATTACAATGAGCAGTTCTTC.

The count of this clone is one. The chain is built from TRBV4-1 and TRBJ2-6, with 11 bases matching TRBD1. The trim removed 4 bases at V and 4 bases at J, leaving 18 bases unmatched. The CDR3 consists of 21 residues. Germline CDR1 is MGHRA and CDR2 is YSYEKL. The CDR3 DNA sequence: TGCGCCAGCAGCCCCTCGGGTTCGATAGGACAGGGGGCTTTAGGGGCCAACGTCCTGACTTTC. Its protein is CASSPSGSIGQGALGANVLTF.

The rearrangement links TRBV27 to TRBJ2-3; 11 bases fit TRBD1. Germline V gives CDR1 MNHEY, CDR2 SMNVEV (reference sequence). The CDR3 is 15 residues long. The V and J ends lost 5 bases and 3 bases, in that order; junction bases with no gene match: 4. The CDR3 nucleotides are TGTGCCAGCAGTGCCGGGACAGGGGGAACAGATACGCAGTATTTT. Translation gives CASSAGTGGTDTQYF.

Concerning this clone: One end of the junction is discordant with germline, which a read error may explain. The genes are TRBV6-5 and TRBJ1-3; D gene uncertain. CDR1 and CDR2 from the germline V gene are MNHEY and SVGAGI. This CDR3 region has 13 residues. The CDR3 is CAGSLYSGNTIYF. In nucleotides, the CDR3 is TGTGCCGGCAGTCTCTATTCTGGAAACACCATATATTTT.

This rearrangement joins TRBV2 to TRBJ2-7; D is perhaps TRBD1 or TRBD2 (6 bases each). Germline-derived CDR1 and CDR2 are SNHLY and FYNNEI. V lost 7 bases to trimming and J lost 7 bases, with 17 bases between them. The CDR3 extends over 13 amino acids. CDR3 region: CASTAGGVGEQYF. The CDR3 DNA is TGTGCCAGCACAGCCGGGGGCGTGGGTGAGCAGTACTTC.

The V gene is TRBV2, the J gene TRBJ1-1; D is uncertain. CDR3 length equals 13 residues. The V and J ends lost 4 bases and 0 bases respectively, with 6 bases between them. Germline lookup yields CDR1 SNHLY and CDR2 FYNNEI. The CDR3 loop reads CASSGSMNTEAFF. The DNA for the CDR3 is TGTGCCAGCAGTGGCAGCATGAACACTGAAGCTTTCTTT.

In this sample, this clone turned up a few times. The chain couples TRBV27 to TRBJ1-2; D is undetermined. This CDR3 is 15 amino acids long. Germline V gives CDR1 MNHEY, CDR2 SMNVEV (reference sequence). V was trimmed by 2 bases and J by 4 bases, leaving 14 bases between them. CDR3 loop: CASSLASGSGYGYTF. The CDR3, as DNA: TGTGCCAGCAGTTTAGCCTCAGGTTCTGGCTATGGCTACACCTTC.

The CDR3 region has the DNA TGTGCCATCAGTGAGTCTGGAGCGGGAGGGAGCACAGATACGCAGTATTTT. Protein sequence: CAISESGAGGSTDTQYF. The chain is built from TRBV10-3 and TRBJ2-3, with 10 bases matching TRBD2. V shed 0 bases and J 0 bases; nucleotides not matched to a gene: 3. The CDR3 totals 17 residues. Looked up from germline, CDR1 is ENHRY and CDR2 is SYGVKD.

The chain links TRBV13 to TRBJ1-1, with 7 bases aligning to TRBD1. Unmatched junction bases numbered 13, after V lost 5 bases and J lost 1 base. Germline values: CDR1 PRHDT, CDR2 FYEKMQ (reference sequence). CDR3 size: 17 residues. In DNA form, the CDR3 reads TGTGCCAGCAGCCACCGACAGGGTGGAGGTGGGAACACTGAAGCTTTCTTT. Residues: CASSHRQGGGGNTEAFF. Using reference TRBV13 and TRBJ1-1 for the parts outside the CDR3, the full variable domain is AAGVIQSPRHLIKEKRETATLKCYPIPRHDTVYWYQQGPGQDPQFLISFYEKMQSDKGSIPDRFSAQQFSDYHSELNMSSLELGDSALYFCASSHRQGGGGNTEAFFGQGTRLTVV.

V and J are TRBV7-2 and TRBJ1-1; TRBD1 aligns across 10 bases. CDR1 and CDR2 from the germline V gene are SGHTA and FQGNSA. V shed 4 bases and J 2 bases; nucleotides not matched to a gene: 10. The length of the CDR3 is 17 residues. As DNA, the CDR3 is TGTGCCAGCAGCTCGTCTCGACAGGGGGCGGTTAACACTGAAGCTTTCTTT. Protein product: CASSSSRQGAVNTEAFF.

The V call is TRBV28, the J call TRBJ1-5; possibly TRBD1 for D (6 bases). Trimming took off 8 bases at V and 6 bases at J, with 17 bases between the two ends. Germline V gene data show CDR1 as MDHEN and CDR2 as SYDVKM. This CDR3 spans 14 amino acids. The CDR3 sequence: CASWAGATVQPQHF. CDR3 DNA sequence: TGTGCCAGCTGGGCAGGGGCTACGGTTCAGCCCCAGCATTTT. Full variable domain (outside the CDR3, taken from reference TRBV28 and TRBJ1-5): DVKVTQSSRYLVKRTGEKVFLECVQDMDHENMFWYRQDPGLGLRLIYFSYDVKMKEKGDIPEGYSVSREKKERFSLILESASTNQTSMYLCASWAGATVQPQHFGDGTRLSIL.

This sequence joins TRBV28 and TRBJ2-4; D is unclear. The CDR3 length is 16 residues. Trimming took 2 bases from V and 0 from J, leaving 11 bases between them. Germline V gives CDR1 MDHEN, CDR2 SYDVKM. Here the CDR3 reads CASSLKTSLAKNIQYF. The CDR3 coding sequence is TGTGCCAGCAGTTTAAAGACCAGCCTAGCCAAAAACATTCAGTACTTC.